Sequencing of this TCR beta chain was carried out in a study of cytomegalovirus exposure and HLA in healthy donors. Amplification used 60 Vbeta primers and 13 Jbeta primers. Only in-frame clones appear in the TCRdb table, and some are missing; sequencing was by immunoSEQ multiplex PCR. The table includes 110,000 to 150,000 clones, over 65% detected once. After removal of 0 bases from V and 5 bases from J, the junction contained 3 bases not matched to a gene. The CDR3 runs 14 residues. CDR1 and CDR2 (germline): MGHRA, YSYEKL. This clone was counted only a few times. Sequenced sample: PBMCs. The V and J genes are TRBV4-1 and TRBJ1-1; 7 positions agree with TRBD1. The sequence came from a woman aged 25-40 years in good health and CMV-seronegative. In nucleotides, the CDR3 is TGCGCCAGCAGCCAAGACAGGGGGTATACTGAAGCTTTCTTT. The encoded protein is CASSQDRGYTEAFF.